This is a list of T cell receptor beta chains from one sample in a study of blood T cell repertoires in COVID-19. Clones were sequenced by immunoSEQ multiplex PCR, and TCRdb holds only the in-frame ones, with some missing. The sample contains roughly 55,000 clones, roughly 90% of which appear only once. The sequenced sample consisted of peripheral blood. The receptors originated from a human donor with active COVID-19. The donor label of this sample is uncertain. The CDR3 runs from the conserved cysteine through the conserved F or W. A D gene is named only where the DNA matches it firmly. Size is stated for part of the rows, as once, few or many counts, or as a class when the clone is expanded.

D	V	J	size	CDR3	DNA
TRBD2	TRBV4-1	TRBJ2-1	-	CASSRAGATYNEQFF	TGCGCCAGCAGCCGCGCGGGAGCCACTTACAATGAGCAGTTCTTC
-	TRBV4-1	TRBJ2-5	-	CASSHFMGLEETQYF	TGCGCCAGCAGCCACTTTATGGGACTGGAAGAGACCCAGTACTTC
TRBD1	TRBV19	TRBJ1-1	-	CASSSFRGVAEAFF	TGTGCCAGTAGCTCTTTCAGGGGGGTCGCTGAAGCTTTCTTT
TRBD1	TRBV12-5	TRBJ2-7	-	CASGLFGTGGSEQYF	TGTGCTAGTGGTTTGTTCGGGACAGGGGGTAGCGAGCAGTACTTC
-	TRBV30	TRBJ1-1	once	CASRGGRLEAFF	TGTGCCTCTAGGGGGGGCCGCCTTGAAGCTTTCTTT
TRBD1	TRBV11-2	TRBJ1-6	-	CASSLTGGPTTYNSPLHF	TGTGCCAGCAGCTTAACAGGGGGTCCTACAACCTATAATTCACCCCTCCACTTT
-	TRBV18	TRBJ1-6	-	CASSPPGGGAYNSPLHF	TGTGCCAGCTCACCACCGGGCGGAGGGGCCTATAATTCACCCCTCCACTTT
TRBD2	TRBV9	TRBJ2-3	-	CASSKSGGAFMDTQYF	TGTGCCAGCAGTAAGAGCGGGGGGGCGTTTATGGATACGCAGTATTTT
-	TRBV28	TRBJ1-1	-	CASSLMHGALRTEAFF	TGTGCCAGCAGTTTAATGCATGGGGCGTTAAGGACTGAAGCTTTCTTT
TRBD1	TRBV5-6	TRBJ2-5	once	CASNWGGTGANQETQYF	TGTGCCAGCAACTGGGGGGGGACAGGGGCTAACCAAGAGACCCAGTACTTC
-	TRBV3-1/TRBV3-2	TRBJ2-2	-	CASSPQGGGTGELFF	TGTGCCAGCAGCCCTCAGGGAGGAGGCACCGGGGAGCTGTTTTTT
TRBD1	TRBV3-1/TRBV3-2	TRBJ1-2	-	CASSTLDRFGYTF	TGTGCCAGCAGCACCCTGGACAGGTTCGGCTACACCTTC
-	TRBV4-2	TRBJ2-5	-	CASSPLGQAQETQYF	TGTGCCAGCAGCCCACTGGGCCAGGCGCAAGAGACCCAGTACTTC
-	TRBV18	TRBJ2-1	-	CASSPQGGTYNEQFF	TGTGCCAGCTCACCCCAGGGGGGCACCTACAATGAGCAGTTCTTC